Listed below are T cell receptor beta chains from one sample, sequenced in a study of cytomegalovirus exposure and HLA in healthy donors. Assay: immunoSEQ multiplex PCR; the TCRdb copy retains only in-frame clones and omits some. The sample includes 130,000 or so clones, more than 70% of them seen just once. The sequencing sample was made of PBMCs. These receptors came from a middle-aged man in good health and CMV-seropositive. Each CDR3 is given with its conserved first and last residue. A D gene is named only where the DNA matches it firmly. Not all rows give a size; the values are once, few, many and, for expanded clones, a class.

v_call,cdr3_length,d_call,clone_size,j_call,cdr3_nt,cdr3_aa
TRBV18,15,NA,NA,TRBJ1-4,TGTGCCAGCTCACCGGGAACAGGGAAGAATGAAAAACTGTTTTTT,CASSPGTGKNEKLFF
TRBV6-1,15,TRBD2,few,TRBJ2-2,TGTGCCAGCAGGACAGTTTCTAGCGGCCAGAGAGAGCTGTTTTTT,CASRTVSSGQRELFF
TRBV6-1,17,NA,NA,TRBJ1-3,TGTGCCAGCAGTGTGTCCCCGAAGACAGGAACCCTACTGACCATATATTTT,CASSVSPKTGTLLTIYF
TRBV19,15,TRBD2,NA,TRBJ2-7,TGTGCCAGTAGTATAGAGGGGGGGGACGTCTACGAGCAGTACTTC,CASSIEGGDVYEQYF
TRBV6-1,12,TRBD1,few,TRBJ1-2,TGTGCCACCCGACAGGGAAACTATGGCTACACCTTC,CATRQGNYGYTF
TRBV25-1,13,NA,once,TRBJ1-1,TGTGCCAGCCAATTTAGGGGGAACACTGAAGCTTTCTTT,CASQFRGNTEAFF
TRBV5-1,15,TRBD1,NA,TRBJ1-2,TGCGCCAGCAGCCCTCAGACAGGGGAGACTTATGGCTACACCTTC,CASSPQTGETYGYTF
TRBV7-3,15,TRBD2,few,TRBJ2-3,TGTGCCAGCAGCCTAGCGGGAGTGGGCACAGATACGCAGTATTTT,CASSLAGVGTDTQYF
TRBV28,15,TRBD2,NA,TRBJ2-3,TGTGCCAGCAGTTTCGGCGGGACTAGCGGAGATACGCAGTATTTT,CASSFGGTSGDTQYF
TRBV19,15,TRBD2,NA,TRBJ2-7,TGTGCCAGTAGCTCGGGGGGACCCAAACCGGGCGAGCAGTACTTC,CASSSGGPKPGEQYF
TRBV9,14,NA,NA,TRBJ2-2,TGTGCCAGCAGCGTAGTTGCGTCCGCCGGGGAGCTGTTTTTT,CASSVVASAGELFF
TRBV15,15,NA,NA,TRBJ2-7,TGTGCCACCAGCAGAGATCGTACTGGCTCCTACGAGCAGTACTTC,CATSRDRTGSYEQYF
TRBV5-1,13,NA,NA,TRBJ1-2,TGCGCCAGCCGCCCGGGAAGTTGGTATGGCTACACCTTC,CASRPGSWYGYTF
TRBV28,12,TRBD1,NA,TRBJ2-7,TGTGCCAGCAGTTTACCTACGGGACAGACGCACTTC,CASSLPTGQTHF
TRBV4-3,15,NA,NA,TRBJ2-3,TGCGCCAGCAGCCAAGTATCACAGGCAAGGGATACGCAGTATTTT,CASSQVSQARDTQYF
TRBV29-1,13,NA,NA,TRBJ1-1,TGCAGCGTTGCGACAGGCGGTTTCACTGAAGCTTTCTTT,CSVATGGFTEAFF
TRBV7-3,16,TRBD2,NA,TRBJ2-1,TGTGCCAGCAGCCTTCAAAGCGGGAGCTCCTACAATGAGCAGTTCTTC,CASSLQSGSSYNEQFF
TRBV18,12,NA,NA,TRBJ1-2,TGTGCCAGCTCAGCCGTACAGGACGCCGGCACCTTC,CASSAVQDAGTF
TRBV5-1,15,NA,NA,TRBJ2-2,TGCGCCAGCAGCTTGGGGGCTTTTAACACCGGGGAGCTGTTTTTT,CASSLGAFNTGELFF